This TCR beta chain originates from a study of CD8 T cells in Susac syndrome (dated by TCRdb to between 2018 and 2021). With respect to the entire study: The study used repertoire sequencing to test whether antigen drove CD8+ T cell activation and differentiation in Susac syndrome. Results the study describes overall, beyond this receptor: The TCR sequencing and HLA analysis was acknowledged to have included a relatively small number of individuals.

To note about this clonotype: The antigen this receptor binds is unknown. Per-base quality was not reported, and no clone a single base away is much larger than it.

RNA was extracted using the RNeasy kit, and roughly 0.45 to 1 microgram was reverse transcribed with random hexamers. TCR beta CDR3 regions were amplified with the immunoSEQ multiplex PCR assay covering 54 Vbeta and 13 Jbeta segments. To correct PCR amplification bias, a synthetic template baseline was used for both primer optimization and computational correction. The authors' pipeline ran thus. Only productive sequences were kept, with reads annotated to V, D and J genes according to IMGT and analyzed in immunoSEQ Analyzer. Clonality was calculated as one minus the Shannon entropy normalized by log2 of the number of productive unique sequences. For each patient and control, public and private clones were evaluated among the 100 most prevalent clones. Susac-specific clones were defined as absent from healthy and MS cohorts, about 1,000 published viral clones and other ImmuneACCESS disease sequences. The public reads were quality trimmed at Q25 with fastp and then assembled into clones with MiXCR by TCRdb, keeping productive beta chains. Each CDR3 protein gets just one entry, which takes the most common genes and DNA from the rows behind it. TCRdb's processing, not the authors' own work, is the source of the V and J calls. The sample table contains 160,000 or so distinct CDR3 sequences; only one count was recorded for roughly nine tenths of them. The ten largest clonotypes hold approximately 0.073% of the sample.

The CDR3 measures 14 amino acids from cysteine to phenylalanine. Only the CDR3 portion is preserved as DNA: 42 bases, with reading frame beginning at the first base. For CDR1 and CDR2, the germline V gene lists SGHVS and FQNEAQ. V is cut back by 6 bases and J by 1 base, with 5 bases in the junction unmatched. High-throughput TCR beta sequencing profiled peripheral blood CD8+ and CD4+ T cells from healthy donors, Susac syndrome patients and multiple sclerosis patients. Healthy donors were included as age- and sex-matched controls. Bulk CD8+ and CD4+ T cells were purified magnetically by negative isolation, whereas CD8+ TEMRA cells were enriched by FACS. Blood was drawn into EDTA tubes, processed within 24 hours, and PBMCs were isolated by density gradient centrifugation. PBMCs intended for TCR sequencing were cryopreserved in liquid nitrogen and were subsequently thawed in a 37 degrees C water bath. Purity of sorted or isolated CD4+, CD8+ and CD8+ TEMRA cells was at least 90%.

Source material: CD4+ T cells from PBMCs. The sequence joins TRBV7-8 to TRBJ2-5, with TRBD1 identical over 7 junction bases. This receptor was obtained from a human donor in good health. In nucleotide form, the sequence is TGTGCCAGCAGGTCCAGGACAGGCCAAGAGACCCAGTACTTC. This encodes CASRSRTGQETQYF.